These 7 T cell receptor beta chains came from one sample sequenced in a study of a mutant IDH1 vaccine in newly diagnosed glioma. Assay used: immunoSEQ multiplex PCR; TCRdb lists only in-frame clones, some missing. The table lists 30,000 to 45,000 clones, approximately 80% of them singletons. As for time point: week 11, during vaccination. Vaccinated patients received 300 ug of mutant IDH1 20-mer peptide per dose, with topical imiquimod. These receptors lack a known antigen. The starting material was peripheral blood mononuclear cells (PBMCs), obtained from a glioma patient whose treatment included an IDH1 peptide vaccine. These receptors all stem from a woman under 40 with glioma. Some clones in this sample may be carry-over from other donors' samples.

The chain combines TRBV7-2 with TRBJ2-7; 8 bases are a match to TRBD2. Germline CDR1 and CDR2: SGHTA and FQGNSA. CDR3 length: 14 amino acids. V shed 0 bases and J 6 bases; nucleotides not matched to a gene: 4. This chain's CDR3 is CASSLASRGGEQYF. As DNA, the CDR3 is TGTGCCAGCAGCTTAGCGTCTCGGGGGGGCGAGCAGTACTTC.

The chain has TRBV21-1 and TRBJ2-2. TRBV21-1 is marked as a pseudogene. This CDR3 region has 13 residues. The DNA for the CDR3 is TGTGCCAGCGGAACTAGGGGGGCCGGGGAGCTGTTTTTT. Translating gives CASGTRGAGELFF.

The chain recombines TRBV4-1 with TRBJ1-1, with TRBD1 as a possible D gene (5 bases). The CDR3 is 16 amino acids. In germline, CDR1 is MGHRA, CDR2 YSYEKL. Trimming shortened V by 2 bases and J by 0 bases, and 13 bases separated the two germline ends. The CDR3 spells CASSQPGTGMNTEAFF. In nucleotides, the CDR3 is TGCGCCAGCAGCCAACCTGGGACGGGCATGAACACTGAAGCTTTCTTT.

This chain connects TRBV2 to TRBJ1-4, with D tentatively TRBD1 (5 bases). The CDR3 length is 12 residues. V was cut by 6 bases and J by 8 bases, with 10 bases left in between. Per the germline V gene, CDR1 is SNHLY and CDR2 is FYNNEI. The DNA of the CDR3 is TGTGCCAGCAGAGGGGAAATCGAAAAACTGTTTTTT. It specifies CASRGEIEKLFF.

The chain is built from TRBV2 and TRBJ2-6; 8 bases agree with TRBD1. The CDR3 totals 17 residues. The V segment lost 5 bases and the J segment 1 base; nucleotides outside the gene matches: 7. Per the germline V gene, CDR1 is SNHLY and CDR2 is FYNNEI. As DNA, the CDR3 is TGTGCCAGCAGTCTTATAGGACAGGGATCTGGGGCCAACGTCCTGACTTTC. This codes for CASSLIGQGSGANVLTF. Supplemented by reference TRBV2 and TRBJ2-6, the full variable domain reads EPEVTQTPSHQVTQMGQEVILRCVPISNHLYFYWYRQILGQKVEFLVSFYNNEISEKSEIFDDQFSVERPDGSNFTLKIRSTKLEDSAMYFCASSLIGQGSGANVLTFGAGSRLTVL.

The rearrangement links TRBV4-1 to TRBJ2-2; tentatively, D is TRBD1 (5 bases). CDR1 is MGHRA and CDR2 is YSYEKL in the germline V gene. The length of the CDR3 is 17 residues. V lost 0 bases, J lost 0 bases, and 11 bases lay in between. CDR3 DNA sequence: TGCGCCAGCAGCCAAGATGACCAGGGTGCGAACACCGGGGAGCTGTTTTTT. Residues: CASSQDDQGANTGELFF.

V usage is TRBV19 and J usage is TRBJ2-4, with TRBD1 matching 7 bases. From germline, CDR1 is LNHDA and CDR2 SQIVND (reference sequence). CDR3 size: 16 residues. V was clipped by 3 bases and J by 0 bases; unmatched bases: 5. In nucleotides, the CDR3 is TGTGCCAGTAGTATTGGACAGGTCCTAGCCAAAAACATTCAGTACTTC. Protein sequence: CASSIGQVLAKNIQYF.